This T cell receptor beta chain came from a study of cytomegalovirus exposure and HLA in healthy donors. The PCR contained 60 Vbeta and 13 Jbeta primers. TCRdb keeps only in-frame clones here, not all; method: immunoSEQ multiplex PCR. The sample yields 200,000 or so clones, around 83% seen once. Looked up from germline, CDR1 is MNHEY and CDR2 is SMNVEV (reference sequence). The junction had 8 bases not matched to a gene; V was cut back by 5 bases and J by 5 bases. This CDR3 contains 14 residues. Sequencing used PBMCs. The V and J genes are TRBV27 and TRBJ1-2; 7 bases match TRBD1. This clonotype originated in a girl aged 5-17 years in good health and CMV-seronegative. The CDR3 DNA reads TGTGCCAGCAGTACATCGACAGGGACGTATGGCTACACCTTC. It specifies CASSTSTGTYGYTF.